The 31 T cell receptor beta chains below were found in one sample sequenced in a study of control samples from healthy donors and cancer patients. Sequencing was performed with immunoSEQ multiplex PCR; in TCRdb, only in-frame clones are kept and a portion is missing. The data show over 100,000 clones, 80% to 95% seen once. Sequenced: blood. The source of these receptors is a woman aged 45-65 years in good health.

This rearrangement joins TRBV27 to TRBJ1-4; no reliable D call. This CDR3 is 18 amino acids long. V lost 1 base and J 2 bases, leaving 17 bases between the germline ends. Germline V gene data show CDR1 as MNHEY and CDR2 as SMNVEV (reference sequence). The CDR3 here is CASSLYASTRFTNEKLFF. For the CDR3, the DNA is TGTGCCAGCAGTTTATACGCTTCTACCCGTTTTACTAATGAAAAACTGTTTTTT.

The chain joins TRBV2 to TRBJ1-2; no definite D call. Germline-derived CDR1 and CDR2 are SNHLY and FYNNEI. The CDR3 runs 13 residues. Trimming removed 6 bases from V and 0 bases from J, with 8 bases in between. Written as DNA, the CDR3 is TGTGCCAGCAGGGCGGCTGCTAACTATGGCTACACCTTC. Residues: CASRAAANYGYTF.

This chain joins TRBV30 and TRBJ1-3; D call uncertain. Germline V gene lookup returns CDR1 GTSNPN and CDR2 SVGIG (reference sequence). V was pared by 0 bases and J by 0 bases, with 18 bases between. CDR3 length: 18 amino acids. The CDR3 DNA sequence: TGTGCCTGGAGTGTACGATTCCGGGCCGTGGACTCTGGAAACACCATATATTTT. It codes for CAWSVRFRAVDSGNTIYF.

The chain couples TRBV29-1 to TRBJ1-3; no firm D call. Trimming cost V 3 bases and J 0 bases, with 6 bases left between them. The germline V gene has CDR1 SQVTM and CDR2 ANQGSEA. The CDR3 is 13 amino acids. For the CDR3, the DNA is TGCAGCGTTGAGTTGAGCTCTGGAAACACCATATATTTT. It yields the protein CSVELSSGNTIYF.

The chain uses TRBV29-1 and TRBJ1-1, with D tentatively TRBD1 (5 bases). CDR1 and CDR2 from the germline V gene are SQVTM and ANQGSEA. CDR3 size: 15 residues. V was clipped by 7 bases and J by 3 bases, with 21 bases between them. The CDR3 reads CSADVHGSGDTEAFF. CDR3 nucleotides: TGCAGCGCCGACGTTCACGGGTCGGGGGACACTGAAGCTTTCTTT.

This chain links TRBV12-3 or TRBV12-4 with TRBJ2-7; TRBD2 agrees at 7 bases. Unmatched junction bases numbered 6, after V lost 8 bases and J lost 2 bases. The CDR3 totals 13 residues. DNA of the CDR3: TGTGCCAGCGGGAGGGGAAACCCCTACGAGCAGTACTTC. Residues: CASGRGNPYEQYF.

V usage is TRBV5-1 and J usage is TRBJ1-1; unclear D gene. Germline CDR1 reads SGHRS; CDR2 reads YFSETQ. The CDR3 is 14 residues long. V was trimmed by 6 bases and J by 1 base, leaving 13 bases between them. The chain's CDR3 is CASTRSGENTEAFF. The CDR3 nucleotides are TGCGCCAGCACCCGGTCTGGGGAGAACACTGAAGCTTTCTTT.

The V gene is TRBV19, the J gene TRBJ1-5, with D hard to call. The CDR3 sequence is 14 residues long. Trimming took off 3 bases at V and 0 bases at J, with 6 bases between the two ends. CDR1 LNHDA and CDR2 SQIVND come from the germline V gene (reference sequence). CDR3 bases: TGTGCCAGTAGTATTGGCTATAGCAATCAGCCCCAGCATTTT. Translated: CASSIGYSNQPQHF.

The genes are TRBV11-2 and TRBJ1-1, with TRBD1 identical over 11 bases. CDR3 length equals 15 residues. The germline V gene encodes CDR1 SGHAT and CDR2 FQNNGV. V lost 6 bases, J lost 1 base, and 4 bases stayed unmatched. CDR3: CASSRGTGGNTEAFF. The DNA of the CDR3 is TGTGCCAGCAGTCGAGGGACAGGGGGGAACACTGAAGCTTTCTTT.

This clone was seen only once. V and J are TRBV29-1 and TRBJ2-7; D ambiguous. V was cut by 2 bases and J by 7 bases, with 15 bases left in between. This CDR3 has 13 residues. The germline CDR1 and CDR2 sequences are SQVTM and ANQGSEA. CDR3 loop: CSVETALRREQYF. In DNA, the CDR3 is TGCAGCGTTGAAACGGCCTTGAGAAGGGAGCAGTACTTC.

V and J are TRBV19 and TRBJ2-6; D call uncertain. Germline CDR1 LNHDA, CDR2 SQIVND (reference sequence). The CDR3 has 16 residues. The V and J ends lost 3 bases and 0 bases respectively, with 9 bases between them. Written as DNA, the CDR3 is TGTGCCAGTAGTATGACGGCCGGCTCTGGGGCCAACGTCCTGACTTTC. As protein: CASSMTAGSGANVLTF.

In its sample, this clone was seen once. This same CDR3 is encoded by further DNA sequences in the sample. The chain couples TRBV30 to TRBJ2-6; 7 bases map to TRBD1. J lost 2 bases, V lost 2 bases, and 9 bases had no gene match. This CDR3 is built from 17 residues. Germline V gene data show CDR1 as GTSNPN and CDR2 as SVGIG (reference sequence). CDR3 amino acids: CAWSRGRARPGANVLTF. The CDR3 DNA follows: TGTGCCTGGAGTAGGGGGCGGGCAAGACCTGGGGCCAACGTCCTGACTTTC.

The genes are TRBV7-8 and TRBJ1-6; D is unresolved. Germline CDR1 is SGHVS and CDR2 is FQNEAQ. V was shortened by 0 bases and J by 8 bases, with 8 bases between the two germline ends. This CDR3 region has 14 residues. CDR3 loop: CASSLAPGYSPLHF. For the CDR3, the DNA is TGTGCCAGCAGCTTAGCTCCAGGTTATTCACCCCTCCACTTT.

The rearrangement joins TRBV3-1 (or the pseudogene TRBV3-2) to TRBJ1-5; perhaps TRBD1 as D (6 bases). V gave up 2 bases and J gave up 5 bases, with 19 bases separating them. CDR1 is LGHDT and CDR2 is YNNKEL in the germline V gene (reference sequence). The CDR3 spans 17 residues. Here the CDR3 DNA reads TGTGCCAGCAGCCAATTTGGTGGGGTGACAGGCGATCAGCCCCAGCATTTT. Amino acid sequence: CASSQFGGVTGDQPQHF.

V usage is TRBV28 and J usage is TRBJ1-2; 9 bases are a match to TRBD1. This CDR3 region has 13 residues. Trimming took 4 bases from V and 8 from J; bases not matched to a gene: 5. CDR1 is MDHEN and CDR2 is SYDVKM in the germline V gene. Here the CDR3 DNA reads TGTGCCAGCAGTTCCGGACAGGGGAAAGGCTACACCTTC. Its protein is CASSSGQGKGYTF.

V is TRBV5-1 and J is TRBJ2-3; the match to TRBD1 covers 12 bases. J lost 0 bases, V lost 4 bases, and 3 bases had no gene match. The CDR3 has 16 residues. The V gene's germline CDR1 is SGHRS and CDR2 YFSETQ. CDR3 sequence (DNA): TGCGCCAGCAGCACAGGGACAGGGGGCAGCACAGATACGCAGTATTTT. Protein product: CASSTGTGGSTDTQYF.

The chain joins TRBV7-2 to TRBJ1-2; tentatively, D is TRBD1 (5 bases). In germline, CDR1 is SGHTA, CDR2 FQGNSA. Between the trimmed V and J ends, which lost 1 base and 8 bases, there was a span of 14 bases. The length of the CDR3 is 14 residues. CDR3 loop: CASSLEGRVGGYTF. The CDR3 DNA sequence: TGTGCCAGCAGCTTAGAGGGCAGGGTTGGGGGCTACACCTTC.

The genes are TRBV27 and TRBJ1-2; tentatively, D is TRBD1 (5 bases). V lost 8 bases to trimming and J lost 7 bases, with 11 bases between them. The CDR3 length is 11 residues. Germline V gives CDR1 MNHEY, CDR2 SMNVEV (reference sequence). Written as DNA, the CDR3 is TGTGCCAGCTTGGGGCGGTTTGGCTACACCTTC. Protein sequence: CASLGRFGYTF.

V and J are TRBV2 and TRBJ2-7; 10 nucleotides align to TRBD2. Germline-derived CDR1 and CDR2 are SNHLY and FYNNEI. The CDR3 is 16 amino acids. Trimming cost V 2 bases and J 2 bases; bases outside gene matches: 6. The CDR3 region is CASSEIAGGLTYEQYF. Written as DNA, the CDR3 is TGTGCCAGCAGTGAAATAGCGGGAGGCCTCACCTACGAGCAGTACTTC.

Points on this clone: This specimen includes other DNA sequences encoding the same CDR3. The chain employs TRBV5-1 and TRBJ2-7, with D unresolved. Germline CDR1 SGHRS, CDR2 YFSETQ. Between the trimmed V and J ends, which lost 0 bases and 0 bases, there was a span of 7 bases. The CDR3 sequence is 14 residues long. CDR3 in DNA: TGCGCCAGCAGCTTGGCTGGAAGCTCCTACGAGCAGTACTTC. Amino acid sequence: CASSLAGSSYEQYF. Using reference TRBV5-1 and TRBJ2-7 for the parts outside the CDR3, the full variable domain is KAGVTQTPRYLIKTRGQQVTLSCSPISGHRSVSWYQQTPGQGLQFLFEYFSETQRNKGNFPGRFSGRQFSNSRSEMNVSTLELGDSALYLCASSLAGSSYEQYFGPGTRLTVT.

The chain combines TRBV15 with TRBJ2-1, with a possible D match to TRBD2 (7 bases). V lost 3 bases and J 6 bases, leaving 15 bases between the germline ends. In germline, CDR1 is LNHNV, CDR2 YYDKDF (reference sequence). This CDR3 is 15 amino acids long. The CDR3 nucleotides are TGTGCCACCAGCAGGGGAGGGGGTGGTCTCAATGAGCAGTTCTTC. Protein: CATSRGGGGLNEQFF.

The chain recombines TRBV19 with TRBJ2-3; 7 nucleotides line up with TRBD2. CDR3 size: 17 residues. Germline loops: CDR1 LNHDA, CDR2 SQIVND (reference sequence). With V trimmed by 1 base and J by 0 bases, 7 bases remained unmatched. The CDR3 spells CASSIGGSGSSTDTQYF. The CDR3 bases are TGTGCCAGTAGTATAGGGGGTAGCGGGTCTAGCACAGATACGCAGTATTTT. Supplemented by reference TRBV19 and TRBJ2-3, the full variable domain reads DGGITQSPKYLFRKEGQNVTLSCEQNLNHDAMYWYRQDPGQGLRLIYYSQIVNDFQKGDIAEGYSVSREKKESFPLTVTSAQKNPTAFYLCASSIGGSGSSTDTQYFGPGTRLTVL.

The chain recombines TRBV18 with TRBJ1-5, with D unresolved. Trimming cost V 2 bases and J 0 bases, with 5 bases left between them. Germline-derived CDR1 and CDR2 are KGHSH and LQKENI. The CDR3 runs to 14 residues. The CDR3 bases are TGTGCCAGCTCACCAGGGTATAGCAATCAGCCCCAGCATTTT. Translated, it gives CASSPGYSNQPQHF.

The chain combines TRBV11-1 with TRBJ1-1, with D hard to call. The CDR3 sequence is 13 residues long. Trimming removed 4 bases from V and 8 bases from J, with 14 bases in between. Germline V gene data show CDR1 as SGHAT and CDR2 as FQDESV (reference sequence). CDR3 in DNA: TGTGCCAGCAGCTCGCCAACCGCCGTGGAAGCTTTCTTT. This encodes CASSSPTAVEAFF.

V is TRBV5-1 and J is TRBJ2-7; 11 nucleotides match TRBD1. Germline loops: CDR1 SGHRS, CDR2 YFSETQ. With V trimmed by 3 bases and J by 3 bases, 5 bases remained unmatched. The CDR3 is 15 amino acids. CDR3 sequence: CASSSTGTGGYEQYF. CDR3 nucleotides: TGCGCCAGCAGCTCGACCGGGACAGGGGGCTACGAGCAGTACTTC.

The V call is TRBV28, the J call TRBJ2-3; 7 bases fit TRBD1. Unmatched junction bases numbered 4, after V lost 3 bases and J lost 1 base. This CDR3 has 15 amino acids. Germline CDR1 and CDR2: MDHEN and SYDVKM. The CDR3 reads CASSFRTGGTDTQYF. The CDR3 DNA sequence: TGTGCCAGCAGTTTTAGGACAGGAGGCACAGATACGCAGTATTTT.

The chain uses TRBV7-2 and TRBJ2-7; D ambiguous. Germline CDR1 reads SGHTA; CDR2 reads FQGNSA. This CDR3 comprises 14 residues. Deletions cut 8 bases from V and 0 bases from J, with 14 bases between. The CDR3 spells CASSNQGSSYEQYF. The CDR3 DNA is TGTGCCAGCTCCAACCAAGGTAGCTCCTACGAGCAGTACTTC.

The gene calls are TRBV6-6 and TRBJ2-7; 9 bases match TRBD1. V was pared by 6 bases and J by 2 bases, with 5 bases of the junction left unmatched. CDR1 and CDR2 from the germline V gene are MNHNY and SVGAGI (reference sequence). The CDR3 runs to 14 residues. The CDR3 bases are TGTGCCAGCAGACGACAGGGGGTCGCCTACGAGCAGTACTTC. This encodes CASRRQGVAYEQYF.

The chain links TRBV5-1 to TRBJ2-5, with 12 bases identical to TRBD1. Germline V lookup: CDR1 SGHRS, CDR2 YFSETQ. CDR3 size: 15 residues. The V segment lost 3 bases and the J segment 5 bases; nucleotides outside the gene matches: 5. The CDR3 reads CASSSGTGGGETQYF. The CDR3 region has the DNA TGCGCCAGCAGCTCCGGGACAGGGGGCGGGGAGACCCAGTACTTC.

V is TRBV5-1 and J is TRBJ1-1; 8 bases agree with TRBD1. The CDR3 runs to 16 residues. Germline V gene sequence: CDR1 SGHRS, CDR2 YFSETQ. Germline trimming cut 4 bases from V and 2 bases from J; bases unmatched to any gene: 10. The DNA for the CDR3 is TGCGCCAGCAGCCTCCTGACAGGGGCGACAAACACTGAAGCTTTCTTT. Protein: CASSLLTGATNTEAFF.

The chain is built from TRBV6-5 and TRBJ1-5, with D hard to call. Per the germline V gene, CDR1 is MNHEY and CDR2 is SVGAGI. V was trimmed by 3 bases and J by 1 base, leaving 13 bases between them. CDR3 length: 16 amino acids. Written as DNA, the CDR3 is TGTGCCAGCAGTTATCGGGCGGGAGGAAGCAATCAGCCCCAGCATTTT. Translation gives CASSYRAGGSNQPQHF.